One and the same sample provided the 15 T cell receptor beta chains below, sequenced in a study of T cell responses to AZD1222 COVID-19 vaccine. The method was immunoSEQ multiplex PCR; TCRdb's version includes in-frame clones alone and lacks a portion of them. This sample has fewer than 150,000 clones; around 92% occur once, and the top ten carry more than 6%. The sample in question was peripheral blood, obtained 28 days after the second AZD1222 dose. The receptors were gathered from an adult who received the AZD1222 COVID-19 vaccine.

Here the CDR3 DNA reads TGTGCCAGTAGTACCTCCAGGGGAACCTATGGCTACACCTTC. Its protein is CASSTSRGTYGYTF. The chain uses TRBV19 and TRBJ1-2; maybe TRBD1 (6 bases). V was cut by 4 bases and J by 4 bases, with 13 bases left in between. The CDR3 covers 14 residues. CDR1 and CDR2 (germline): LNHDA, SQIVND (reference sequence).

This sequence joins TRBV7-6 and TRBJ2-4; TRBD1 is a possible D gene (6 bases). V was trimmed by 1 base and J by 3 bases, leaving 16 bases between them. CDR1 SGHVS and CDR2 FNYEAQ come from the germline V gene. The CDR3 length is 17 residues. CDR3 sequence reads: CASSLGTVFSGKNIQYF. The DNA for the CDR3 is TGTGCCAGCAGCTTAGGGACAGTGTTCTCGGGCAAAAACATTCAGTACTTC.

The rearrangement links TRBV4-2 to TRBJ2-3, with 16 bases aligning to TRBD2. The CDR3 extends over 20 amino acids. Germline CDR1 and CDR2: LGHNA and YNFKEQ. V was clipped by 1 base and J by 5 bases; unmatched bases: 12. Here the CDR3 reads CASSQAPRGGTSGGEDTQYF. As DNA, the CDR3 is TGTGCCAGCAGCCAAGCCCCCAGAGGGGGGACTAGCGGGGGGGAAGATACGCAGTATTTT.

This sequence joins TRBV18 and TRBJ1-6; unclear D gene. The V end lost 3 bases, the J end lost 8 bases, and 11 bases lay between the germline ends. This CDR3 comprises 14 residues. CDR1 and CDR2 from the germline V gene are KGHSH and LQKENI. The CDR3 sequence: CASSPGVRDSPLHF. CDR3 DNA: TGTGCCAGCTCACCGGGAGTTCGCGATTCACCCCTCCACTTT.

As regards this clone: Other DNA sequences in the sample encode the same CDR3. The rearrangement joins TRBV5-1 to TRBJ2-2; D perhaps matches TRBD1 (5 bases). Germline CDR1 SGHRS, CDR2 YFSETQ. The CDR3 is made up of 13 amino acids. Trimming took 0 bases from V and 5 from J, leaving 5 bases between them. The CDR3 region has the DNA TGCGCCAGCAGCTTGGCAGGGACCGGGGAGCTGTTTTTT. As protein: CASSLAGTGELFF.

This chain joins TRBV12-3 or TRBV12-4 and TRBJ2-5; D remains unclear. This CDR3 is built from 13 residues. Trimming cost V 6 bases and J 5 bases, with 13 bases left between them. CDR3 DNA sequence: TGTGCCAGCAGACGCCGTCCCGGGGAGACCCAGTACTTC. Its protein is CASRRRPGETQYF.

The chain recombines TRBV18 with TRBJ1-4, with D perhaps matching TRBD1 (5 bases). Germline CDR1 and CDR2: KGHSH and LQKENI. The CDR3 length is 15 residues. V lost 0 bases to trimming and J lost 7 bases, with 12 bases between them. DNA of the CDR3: TGTGCCAGCTCACCACCAGGGGCGCGGGGTGAAAAACTGTTTTTT. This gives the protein CASSPPGARGEKLFF.

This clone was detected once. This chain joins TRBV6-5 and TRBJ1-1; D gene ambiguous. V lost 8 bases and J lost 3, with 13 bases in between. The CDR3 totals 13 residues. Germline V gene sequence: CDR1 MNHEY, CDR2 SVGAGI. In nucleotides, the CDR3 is TGTGCCAGCGACGTCCTCGAGGACACTGAAGCTTTCTTT. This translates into CASDVLEDTEAFF.

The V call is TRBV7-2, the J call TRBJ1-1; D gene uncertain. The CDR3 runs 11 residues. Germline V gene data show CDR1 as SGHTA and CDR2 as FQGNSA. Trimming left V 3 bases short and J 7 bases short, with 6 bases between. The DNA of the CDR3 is TGTGCCAGCAGCTTGCACAGTGAAGCTTTCTTT. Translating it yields CASSLHSEAFF.

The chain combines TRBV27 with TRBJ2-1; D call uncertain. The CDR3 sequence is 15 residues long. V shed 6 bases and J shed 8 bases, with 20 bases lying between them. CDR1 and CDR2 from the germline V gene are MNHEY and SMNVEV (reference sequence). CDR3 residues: CASRRSDLRGDEQFF. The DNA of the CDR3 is TGTGCCAGCAGGAGGTCAGACCTCCGCGGCGATGAGCAGTTCTTC.

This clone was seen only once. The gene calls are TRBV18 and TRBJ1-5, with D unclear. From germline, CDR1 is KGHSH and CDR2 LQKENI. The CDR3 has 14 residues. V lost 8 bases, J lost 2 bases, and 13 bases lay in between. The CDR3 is CASPQGSGNQPQHF. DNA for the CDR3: TGTGCCAGCCCCCAAGGGTCAGGCAATCAGCCCCAGCATTTT.

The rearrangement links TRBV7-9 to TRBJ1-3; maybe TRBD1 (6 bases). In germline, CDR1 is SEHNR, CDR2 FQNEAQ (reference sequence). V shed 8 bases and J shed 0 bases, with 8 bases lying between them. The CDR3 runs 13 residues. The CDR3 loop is CASQGSSGNTIYF. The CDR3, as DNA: TGTGCCAGCCAGGGGAGCTCTGGAAACACCATATATTTT.

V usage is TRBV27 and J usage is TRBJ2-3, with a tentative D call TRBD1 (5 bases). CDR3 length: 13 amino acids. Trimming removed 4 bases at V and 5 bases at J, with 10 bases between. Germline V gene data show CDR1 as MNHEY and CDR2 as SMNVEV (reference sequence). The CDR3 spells CASSYQGGDTQYF. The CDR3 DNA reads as TGTGCCAGCAGTTATCAGGGCGGAGATACGCAGTATTTT.

CDR3 nucleotides: TGTGCCAGCAGTTTTGGGCGGTTCATCGGCTACACCTTC. Amino acids: CASSFGRFIGYTF. This chain uses TRBV28 with TRBJ1-2; D is unclear. The CDR3 has 13 residues. Trimming removed 3 bases from V and 8 bases from J, with 13 bases in between. Germline CDR1 and CDR2: MDHEN and SYDVKM.

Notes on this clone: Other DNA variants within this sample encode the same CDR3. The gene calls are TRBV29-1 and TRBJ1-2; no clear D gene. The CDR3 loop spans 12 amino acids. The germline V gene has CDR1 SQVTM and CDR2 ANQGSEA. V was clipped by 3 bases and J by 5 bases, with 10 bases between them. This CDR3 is CSVETGGYGYTF. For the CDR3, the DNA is TGCAGCGTTGAGACGGGAGGTTATGGCTACACCTTC.